Sequencing of this TCR beta chain was carried out in a study of OX40 agonist ivuxolimab in advanced cancers. For the study in its entirety: Ivuxolimab, which targeted the costimulatory receptor OX40 (CD134), was an agonistic, fully human IgG2 monoclonal antibody. Prior anti-PD-1, anti-PD-L1 or anti-CTLA-4 therapy was permitted, and checkpoint inhibitors had been received by more than 35% of dose-escalation patients. In the dose-escalation cohort, roughly 80% of patients were male, and the mean age was approximately 60 years, with a range of roughly 20 to 80. The point of sequencing TCRbeta in the periphery was to test whether ivuxolimab changed TCR sequence diversity and drove clonal T-cell expansion. Partial responses occurred in three dose-escalation patients: two with cutaneous melanoma and one with hepatocellular carcinoma. Intravenous ivuxolimab was administered to patients every 2 weeks at six dose levels: 0.01, 0.1, 0.3, 1.5, 3 and 10 mg/kg. The paper describes the monotherapy dose-escalation part (N of about 50 patients) of the phase I trial of ivuxolimab. Of the 50 or so patients in dose escalation, 19 had hepatocellular carcinoma, roughly 15 had melanoma, 9 had renal cell carcinoma and 9 had head and neck cancer. Broad study findings and their caveats: The antigen specificity of the clonally expanded peripheral T cells was not determined. Low levels of normalized T-cell clonal expansion were also seen in some patients who did not respond. In the 0.1-3.0 mg/kg groups, partial responders had among the lowest normalized peripheral clonal expansion, particularly in CD8+ T cells. Clonal expansion of both CD4+ and CD8+ blood T cells was observed from baseline to week 6 at doses 0.1 to 3.0 mg/kg. After ivuxolimab, CD8+ T cells had more expanded clones than CD4+ T cells on average.

Turning to this clone: It lacks a known antigen. No much larger clone is present one base from it, and per-base qualities are unavailable.

For sequencing of the TCRbeta CDR3 region, genomic DNA was extracted from the sorted cells. TCRbeta CDR3 regions were sequenced using the immunoSEQ Assay. TCRdb obtained this table from immuneACCESS and retained in-frame rearrangements with V and J assigned. These tables miss some clones; where compared with another copy, unresolved V genes account for less than half of the shortfall, and the remainder is unexplained. This sample gives about 88,000 clones in total; around nine tenths of them show up just once. The top ten hold under 2% of the sample. The trial excluded patients who had a history of autoimmune disease or who were on systemic immunosuppression. In every dose cohort, peripheral blood was drawn for TCR sequencing at baseline, cycle 4 day 1, and cycle 7 day 1. The samples were drawn from a first-in-human, open-label, multicenter phase I dose-escalation trial of ivuxolimab. Adults with locally advanced or metastatic melanoma, renal cell carcinoma, hepatocellular carcinoma or head and neck squamous cell carcinoma were enrolled in the trial. Before TCR sequencing, CD4+ T cells and CD8+ T cells from peripheral blood were sorted into separate populations.

The junction shows trimming of 5 bases on V and 9 bases on J, plus 11 bases between the germline ends. From the cysteine through the phenylalanine, the CDR3 covers 12 amino acids. Of the read, only the CDR3 DNA is kept; its 36 bases are in frame from base 1. Per the germline V gene, MRHNA is the CDR1 and SNTAGT is the CDR2. The clonotype was recovered from an adult with an advanced solid tumor such as melanoma, head and neck, liver or kidney cancer. The chain joins TRBV6-4 to TRBJ2-1; no D segment can be confidently identified. The sequencing used CD4+ or CD8+ T cells sorted from blood, collected in a trial of the OX40 agonist ivuxolimab. The CDR3 reads CASSPTWGEQFF. The bases are TGTGCCAGCAGTCCTACATGGGGTGAGCAGTTCTTC.